The entry that follows covers one TCR beta chain sequence. The antigen is not known. Method: immunoSEQ multiplex PCR; TCRdb's copy keeps in-frame clones and lacks some. The sample carries roughly 2.1 million clones, approximately 94% recorded once. CDR1 SGDLS and CDR2 YYNGEE come from the germline V gene. With 2 bases clipped from V and 1 base from J, the junction kept 8 bases outside the gene matches. This CDR3 region has 16 residues. CD45RO negativity and positive selection for CCR7 defined naive CD8 cells, a population that excluded terminally differentiated effector memory CD45RA+ cells. The data belong to a study of shared clonotypes between healthy human individuals. The study, taken as a whole, reports: Expectations were that clonotype sharing among donors would be affected by sequencing depth. Among the subsets, naive ones generally showed larger estimated richness than memory ones.

The chain has TRBV9 and TRBJ1-1, with TRBD1 identical over 7 bases. The TCR sequence derives from a man aged 18 to 29 in good health. Some clones in this sample may be carry-over from other donors' samples. What was sequenced was naive CD8+ T cells from PBMCs. CDR3 nucleotides: TGTGCCAGCAGCGTCGACCGAGGGGGCAAGAACACTGAAGCTTTCTTT. Translation: CASSVDRGGKNTEAFF.